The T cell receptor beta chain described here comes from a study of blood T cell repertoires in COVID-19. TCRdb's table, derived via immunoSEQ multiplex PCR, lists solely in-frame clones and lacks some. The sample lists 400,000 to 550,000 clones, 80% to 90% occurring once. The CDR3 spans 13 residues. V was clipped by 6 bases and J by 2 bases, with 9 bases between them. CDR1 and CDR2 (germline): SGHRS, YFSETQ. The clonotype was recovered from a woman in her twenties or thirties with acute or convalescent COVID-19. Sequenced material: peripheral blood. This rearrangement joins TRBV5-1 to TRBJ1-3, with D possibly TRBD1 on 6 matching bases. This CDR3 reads CASKQGTGNTIYF. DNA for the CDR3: TGCGCCAGCAAACAGGGAACTGGAAACACCATATATTTT.